A selection of T cell receptor beta chains follows, all from one sample in a study of T-cell memory formation after mild COVID-19. TCRdb re-derived calls from the 5' RACE reads in MiXCR, one entry per CDR3 protein. This sample has hundreds of thousands of distinct CDR3 sequences; about a fifth occur once, and the top ten carry 8.4%. Source material: PBMCs or a T cell subset sorted from them (not recorded which). These receptors were obtained from an adult woman who had mild COVID-19 (a few samples of this study predate the infection). Cell type and time point are not known. CDR3s include the opening cysteine and the closing phenylalanine or tryptophan. Each record gives: V gene, clone size, J gene, D gene, CDR3 protein, CDR3 DNA. D genes are given only for firm matches. A clone size is listed for some rows: how often the clone was seen (once, few, many), or a class if it is expanded.

TRBV5-1	-	TRBJ2-1	TRBD1	CASSHRQGGYNEQFF	TGCGCCAGCAGCCACCGACAGGGTGGGTACAATGAGCAGTTCTTC
TRBV7-9	-	TRBJ2-5	-	CASSLGGDIQETQYF	TGTGCCAGCAGCTTAGGAGGGGACATCCAAGAGACCCAGTACTTC
TRBV27	once	TRBJ1-2	TRBD1	CASSSWTGHGYTF	TGTGCCAGCAGTTCATGGACAGGGCATGGCTACACCTTC
TRBV7-2	-	TRBJ1-1	-	CASSSLPEAFF	TGTGCCAGCAGCTCGCTCCCTGAAGCTTTCTTT
TRBV28	-	TRBJ1-1	-	CASSFITQGPGTEAFF	TGTGCCAGCAGTTTCATTACCCAGGGGCCGGGGACTGAAGCTTTCTTT
TRBV12-3/TRBV12-4	-	TRBJ1-3	-	CASCFSPPGNTIYF	TGTGCCAGCTGTTTCTCCCCTCCTGGAAACACCATATATTTT
TRBV2	-	TRBJ2-7	TRBD2	CASRGLAGGVYEQYF	TGTGCCAGCAGAGGACTAGCGGGGGGCGTCTACGAGCAGTACTTC
TRBV2	-	TRBJ2-1	TRBD2	CASSKQLAGDYNEQFF	TGTGCCAGCAGTAAACAGCTAGCGGGGGACTACAATGAGCAGTTCTTC
TRBV20-1	-	TRBJ2-3	TRBD2	CSVKLASGVTDTQYF	TGCAGTGTTAAGTTGGCTAGCGGGGTGACAGATACGCAGTATTTT
TRBV6-6	-	TRBJ1-2	-	CASSYSMTANYGYTF	TGTGCCAGCAGTTACTCGATGACAGCTAACTATGGCTACACCTTC
TRBV18	few	TRBJ2-3	-	CASSPRGGVTSTDTQYF	TGTGCCAGCTCACCCCGAGGAGGTGTTACTAGCACAGATACGCAGTATTTT
TRBV15	-	TRBJ2-1	-	CATSRDSGHRINEQFF	TGTGCCACCAGCAGAGATTCGGGACACAGGATCAATGAGCAGTTCTTC
TRBV9	few	TRBJ1-1	TRBD1	CASTPAGGLNTEAFF	TGTGCCAGCACCCCAGCAGGGGGTCTGAACACTGAAGCTTTCTTT
TRBV12-3/TRBV12-4	-	TRBJ1-1	-	CASSLGGAGEAFF	TGTGCCAGCAGTTTGGGGGGCGCGGGTGAAGCTTTCTTT
TRBV4-3	-	TRBJ2-1	-	CASSPEGRMTYNEQFF	TGCGCCAGCAGCCCCGAAGGGCGGATGACCTACAATGAGCAGTTCTTC
TRBV29-1	-	TRBJ2-5	TRBD1	CSVELGEPGQGTKETQYF	TGCAGCGTTGAGCTGGGTGAACCGGGACAGGGAACGAAAGAGACCCAGTACTTC
TRBV6-1	few	TRBJ2-3	-	CASKPRGGTDTQYF	TGTGCCAGCAAGCCAAGGGGGGGTACAGATACGCAGTATTTT
TRBV10-3	-	TRBJ2-5	TRBD2	CAISRTSGDQETQYF	TGTGCCATCAGTAGGACTAGCGGGGACCAAGAGACCCAGTACTTC
TRBV5-1	-	TRBJ1-2	TRBD1	CASSWEKNRGLGGYTF	TGCGCCAGCAGCTGGGAAAAGAACAGGGGCTTGGGTGGCTACACCTTC
TRBV15	few	TRBJ1-5	-	CATNLDGLSNQPQHF	TGTGCCACCAACCTTGACGGACTTAGCAATCAGCCCCAGCATTTT